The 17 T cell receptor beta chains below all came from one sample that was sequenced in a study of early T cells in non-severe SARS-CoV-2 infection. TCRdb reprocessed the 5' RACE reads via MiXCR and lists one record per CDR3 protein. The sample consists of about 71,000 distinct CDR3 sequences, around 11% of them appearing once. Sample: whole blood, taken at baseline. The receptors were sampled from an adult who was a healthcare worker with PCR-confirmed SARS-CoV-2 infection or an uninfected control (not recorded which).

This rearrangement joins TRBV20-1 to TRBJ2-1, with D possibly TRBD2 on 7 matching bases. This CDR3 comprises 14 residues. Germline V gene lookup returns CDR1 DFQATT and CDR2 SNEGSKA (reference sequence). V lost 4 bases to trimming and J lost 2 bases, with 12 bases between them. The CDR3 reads CSATVGGPYNEQFF. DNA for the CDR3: TGCAGTGCTACCGTCGGGGGGCCCTACAATGAGCAGTTCTTC.

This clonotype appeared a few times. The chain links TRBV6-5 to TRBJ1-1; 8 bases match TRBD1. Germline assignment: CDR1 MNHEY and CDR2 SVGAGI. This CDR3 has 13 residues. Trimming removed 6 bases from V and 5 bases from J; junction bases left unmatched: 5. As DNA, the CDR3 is TGTGCCAGCAGCTGGACAGGGATGACTGAAGCTTTCTTT. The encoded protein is CASSWTGMTEAFF.

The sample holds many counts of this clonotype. The CDR3 protein is CASSFNREGEEAFF. The DNA for the CDR3 is TGTGCCAGCTCCTTCAACAGGGAGGGGGAAGAAGCTTTCTTT. The chain is built from TRBV18 and TRBJ1-1; tentatively, D is TRBD1 (6 bases). The CDR3 consists of 14 residues. V gave up 6 bases and J gave up 8 bases, with 19 bases separating them. Germline lookup yields CDR1 KGHSH and CDR2 LQKENI.

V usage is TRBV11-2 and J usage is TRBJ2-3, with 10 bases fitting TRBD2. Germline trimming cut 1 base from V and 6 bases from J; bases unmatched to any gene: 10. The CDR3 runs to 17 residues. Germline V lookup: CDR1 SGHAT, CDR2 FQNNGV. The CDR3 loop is CASSLATGTSAADTQYF. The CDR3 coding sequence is TGTGCCAGCAGCTTAGCCACCGGGACTAGCGCGGCGGATACGCAGTATTTT. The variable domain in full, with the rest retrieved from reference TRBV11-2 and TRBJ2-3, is EAGVAQSPRYKIIEKRQSVAFWCNPISGHATLYWYQQILGQGPKLLIQFQNNGVVDDSQLPKDRFSAERLKGVDSTLKIQPAKLEDSAVYLCASSLATGTSAADTQYFGPGTRLTVL.

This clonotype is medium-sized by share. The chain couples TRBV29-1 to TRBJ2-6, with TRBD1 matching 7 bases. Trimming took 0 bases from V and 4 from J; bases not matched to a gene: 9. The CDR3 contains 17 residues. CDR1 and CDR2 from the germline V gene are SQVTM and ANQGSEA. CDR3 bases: TGCAGCGTTGAAGAAGGGCTGACAGGGTACGGGGCCAACGTCCTGACTTTC. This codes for CSVEEGLTGYGANVLTF.

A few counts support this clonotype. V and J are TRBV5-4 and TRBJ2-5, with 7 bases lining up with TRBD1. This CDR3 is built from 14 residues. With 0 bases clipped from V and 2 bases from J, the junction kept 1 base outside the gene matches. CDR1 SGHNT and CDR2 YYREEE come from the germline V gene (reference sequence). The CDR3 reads CASSLGTGQETQYF. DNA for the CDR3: TGTGCCAGCAGCTTGGGGACAGGTCAAGAGACCCAGTACTTC.

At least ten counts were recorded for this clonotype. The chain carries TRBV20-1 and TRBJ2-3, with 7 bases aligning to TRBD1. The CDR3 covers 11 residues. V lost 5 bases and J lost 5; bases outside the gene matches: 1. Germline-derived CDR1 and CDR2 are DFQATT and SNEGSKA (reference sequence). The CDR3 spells CSAYRGDTQYF. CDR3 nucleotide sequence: TGCAGTGCTTACAGGGGAGATACGCAGTATTTT.

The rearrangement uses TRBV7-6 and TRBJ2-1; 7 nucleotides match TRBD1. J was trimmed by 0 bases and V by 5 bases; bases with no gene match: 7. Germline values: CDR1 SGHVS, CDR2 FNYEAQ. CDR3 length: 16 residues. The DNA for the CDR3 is TGTGCCAGCAGCCGAAGCCCAGGGGGCTCCTACAATGAGCAGTTCTTC. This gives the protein CASSRSPGGSYNEQFF.

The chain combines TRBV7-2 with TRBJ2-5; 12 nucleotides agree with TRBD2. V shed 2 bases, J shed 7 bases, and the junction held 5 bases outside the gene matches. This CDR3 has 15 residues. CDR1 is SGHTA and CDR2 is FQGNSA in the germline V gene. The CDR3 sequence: CASSLLAGGPGTQYF. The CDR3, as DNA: TGTGCCAGCAGCTTACTAGCGGGGGGGCCGGGGACCCAGTACTTC.

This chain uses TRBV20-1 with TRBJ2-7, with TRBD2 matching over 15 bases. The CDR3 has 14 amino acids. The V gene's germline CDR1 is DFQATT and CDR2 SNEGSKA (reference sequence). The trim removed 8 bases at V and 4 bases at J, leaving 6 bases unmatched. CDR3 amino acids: CSPRTSGGEYEQYF. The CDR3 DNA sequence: TGCAGTCCGAGGACTAGCGGGGGGGAATACGAGCAGTACTTC.

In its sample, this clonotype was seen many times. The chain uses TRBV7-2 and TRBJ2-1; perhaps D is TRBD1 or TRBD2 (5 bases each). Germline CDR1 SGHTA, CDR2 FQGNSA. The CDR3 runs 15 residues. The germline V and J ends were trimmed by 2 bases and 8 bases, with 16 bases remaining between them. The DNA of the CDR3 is TGTGCCAGCAGCTTACAGGTCCGGGGCCAGGATGAGCAGTTCTTC. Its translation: CASSLQVRGQDEQFF.

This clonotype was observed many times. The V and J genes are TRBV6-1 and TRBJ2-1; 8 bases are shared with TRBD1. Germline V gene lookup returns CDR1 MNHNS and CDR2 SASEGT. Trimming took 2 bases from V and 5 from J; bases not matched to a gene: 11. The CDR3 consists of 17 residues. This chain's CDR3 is CASSERSTGVPNNEQFF. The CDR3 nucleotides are TGTGCCAGCAGTGAACGGTCGACAGGGGTCCCTAACAATGAGCAGTTCTTC.

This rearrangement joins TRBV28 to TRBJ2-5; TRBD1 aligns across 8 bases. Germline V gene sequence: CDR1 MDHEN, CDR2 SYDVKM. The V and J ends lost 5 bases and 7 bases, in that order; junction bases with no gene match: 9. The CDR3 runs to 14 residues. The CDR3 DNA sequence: TGTGCCAGCAGTCCAATCGGGACAGGAGGGACCCAGTACTTC. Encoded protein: CASSPIGTGGTQYF.

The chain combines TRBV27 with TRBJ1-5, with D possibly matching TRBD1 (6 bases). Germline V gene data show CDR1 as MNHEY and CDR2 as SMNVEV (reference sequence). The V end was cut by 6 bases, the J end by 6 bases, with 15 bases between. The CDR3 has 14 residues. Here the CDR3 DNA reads TGTGCCAGCAGAACTACAGGGAGCGGTCAGCCCCAGCATTTT. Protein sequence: CASRTTGSGQPQHF.

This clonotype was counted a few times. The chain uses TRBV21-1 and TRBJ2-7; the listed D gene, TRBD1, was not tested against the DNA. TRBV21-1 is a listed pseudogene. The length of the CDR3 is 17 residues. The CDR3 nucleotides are TGTGCCAGCAGCAAAAAGGACAGCTGTTGGGCCTGCTACGAGCAGTACTTC. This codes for CASSKKDSCWACYEQYF.

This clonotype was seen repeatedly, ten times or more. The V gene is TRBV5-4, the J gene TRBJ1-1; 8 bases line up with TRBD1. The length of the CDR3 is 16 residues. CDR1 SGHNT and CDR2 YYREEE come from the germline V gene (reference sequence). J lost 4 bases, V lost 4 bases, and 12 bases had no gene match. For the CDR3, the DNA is TGTGCCAGCAGCCCGAAGGGCCAGGGGGCCAGCACTGAAGCTTTCTTT. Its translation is CASSPKGQGASTEAFF.

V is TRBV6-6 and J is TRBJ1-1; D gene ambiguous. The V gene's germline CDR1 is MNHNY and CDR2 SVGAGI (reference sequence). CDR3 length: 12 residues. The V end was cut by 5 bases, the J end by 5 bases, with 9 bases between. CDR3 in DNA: TGTGCCAGCAGTACAGCGCTTACTGAAGCTTTCTTT. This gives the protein CASSTALTEAFF.